Shown below are 17 T cell receptor beta chains from a single sample sequenced in a study of T-cell reconstitution after alpha-beta-depleted transplantation in children. Preparation of the TCRbeta library used unique molecular identifiers. TCRdb independently ran MiXCR on the PCR reads; one entry per CDR3 protein. The sample lists about 350,000 distinct CDR3 sequences; 13% were seen once. This specimen consisted of PBMCs, obtained from the stem cell graft. These receptors were taken from a human donor who donated a stem cell graft to a child with Fanconi anemia.

The CDR3 sequence is CSARAGMNTEAFF. The CDR3 DNA is TGCAGTGCTAGAGCAGGGATGAACACTGAAGCTTTCTTT. This chain uses TRBV20-1 with TRBJ1-1; weak D call: TRBD1 (5 bases). Germline V CDR1 and CDR2: DFQATT, SNEGSKA (reference sequence). V was cut by 1 base and J by 0 bases, with 6 bases left in between. This CDR3 has 13 residues.

This chain links TRBV27 with TRBJ2-1, with 8 bases aligning to TRBD2. Germline-derived CDR1 and CDR2 are MNHEY and SMNVEV (reference sequence). V shed 6 bases and J 7 bases; nucleotides not matched to a gene: 8. CDR3 length equals 14 residues. In DNA form, the CDR3 reads TGTGCCAGCAGCGCCGGGGGGGCTTGGAATGAGCAGTTCTTC. This codes for CASSAGGAWNEQFF.

This clonotype was seen more than once but under ten times. The genes are TRBV7-6 and TRBJ2-5; D not certain. This CDR3 contains 13 residues. CDR1 is SGHVS, CDR2 FNYEAQ, per germline. The V end was cut by 5 bases, the J end by 2 bases, with 9 bases between. In nucleotides, the CDR3 is TGTGCCAGCAGCGTCACTAATCAAGAGACCCAGTACTTC. Translation gives CASSVTNQETQYF.

This clonotype was seen a few times. This chain uses TRBV29-1 with TRBJ1-1; tentatively, D is TRBD1 (5 bases). In germline, CDR1 is SQVTM, CDR2 ANQGSEA. The CDR3 has 12 amino acids. V was pared by 6 bases and J by 2 bases, with 10 bases between. The CDR3 DNA is TGCAGCGTGGGGGGGATTAACACTGAAGCTTTCTTT. Its translation is CSVGGINTEAFF.

This rearrangement joins TRBV7-8 to TRBJ2-2, with D perhaps TRBD2 (7 bases). Trimming left V 8 bases short and J 2 bases short, with 18 bases between. Germline CDR1 and CDR2: SGHVS and FQNEAQ. The CDR3 is 16 amino acids. The DNA of the CDR3 is TGTGCCAGCCTTCCCGGGGGGCAGGGCAACACCGGGGAGCTGTTTTTT. Its protein product is CASLPGGQGNTGELFF.

The V gene is TRBV29-1, the J gene TRBJ1-1, with a weak D call TRBD1 (5 bases). The V and J ends lost 5 bases and 8 bases respectively, with 18 bases between them. The V gene's germline CDR1 is SQVTM and CDR2 ANQGSEA. The CDR3 loop spans 13 amino acids. The CDR3: CSVRGTGGLEAFF. The CDR3 DNA reads as TGCAGCGTTCGCGGGACGGGAGGACTAGAAGCTTTCTTT.

This clonotype came up a few times. The chain has TRBV7-9 and TRBJ2-7; 8 bases fit TRBD2. The germline CDR1 and CDR2 sequences are SEHNR and FQNEAQ (reference sequence). V lost 4 bases and J lost 4; bases outside the gene matches: 9. This CDR3 contains 15 residues. This CDR3 reads CASSSVWSGGYEQYF. The CDR3 bases are TGTGCCAGCAGCTCCGTCTGGAGCGGGGGATACGAGCAGTACTTC.

J is TRBJ1-1 and V is TRBV15, with D possibly matching TRBD1 (5 bases). V lost 0 bases, J lost 5 bases, and 7 bases lay in between. Germline-derived CDR1 and CDR2 are LNHNV and YYDKDF (reference sequence). This CDR3 is built from 13 residues. In DNA, the CDR3 is TGTGCCACCAGCAGAGAATGGACAACTGAAGCTTTCTTT. Amino acid sequence: CATSREWTTEAFF.

The CDR3 nucleotides are TGTGCCACCAGTGAAACAGGGTCAGAAGATACGCAGTATTTT. It encodes CATSETGSEDTQYF. J is TRBJ2-3 and V is TRBV24-1, with D maybe TRBD1 (6 bases). Germline loops: CDR1 KGHDR, CDR2 SFDVKD. Trimming left V 4 bases short and J 5 bases short, with 12 bases between. The CDR3 is made up of 14 amino acids.

This clonotype has just a few counts. The chain carries TRBV6-2 or TRBV6-3 and TRBJ1-1; D is undetermined. The CDR3 consists of 12 residues. Looked up from germline, CDR1 is MNHEY and CDR2 is SVGEGT. The germline V and J ends were trimmed by 8 bases and 6 bases, with 13 bases remaining between them. This CDR3 is CASGKSWAEAFF. DNA for the CDR3: TGTGCCAGCGGGAAATCTTGGGCTGAAGCTTTCTTT.

This sequence joins TRBV19 and TRBJ2-3; 11 nucleotides align to TRBD1. The CDR3 consists of 15 residues. Germline loops: CDR1 LNHDA, CDR2 SQIVND (reference sequence). Germline trimming cut 5 bases from V and 4 bases from J; bases unmatched to any gene: 5. CDR3 protein: CASSGQGARSDTQYF. CDR3 bases: TGTGCCAGTAGTGGACAGGGGGCGCGTTCAGATACGCAGTATTTT.

This chain uses TRBV24-1 with TRBJ2-6, with a weak D call TRBD1 (5 bases). The germline V gene has CDR1 KGHDR and CDR2 SFDVKD. This CDR3 spans 15 amino acids. Trimming took 6 bases from V and 0 from J, leaving 8 bases between them. CDR3 sequence: CATSPGHSGANVLTF. CDR3 DNA: TGTGCCACCAGTCCAGGGCACTCTGGGGCCAACGTCCTGACTTTC.

The rearrangement links TRBV27 to TRBJ1-1; D may be TRBD1 (5 bases). Deletions cut 4 bases from V and 1 base from J, with 13 bases between. The germline V gene encodes CDR1 MNHEY and CDR2 SMNVEV (reference sequence). The CDR3 runs to 15 residues. DNA for the CDR3: TGTGCCAGCAGTTCTCGGGGGGTCGGGAACACTGAAGCTTTCTTT. This translates into CASSSRGVGNTEAFF.

The V gene is TRBV20-1, the J gene TRBJ1-1; 8 bases map to TRBD1. CDR1 and CDR2 (germline): DFQATT, SNEGSKA (reference sequence). This CDR3 region has 13 residues. V dropped 6 bases and J dropped 1; count of bases not matched to a gene: 4. This chain's CDR3 is CSATRGPNTEAFF. The DNA of the CDR3 is TGCAGTGCCACCAGGGGGCCGAACACTGAAGCTTTCTTT.

The rearrangement joins TRBV12-3 or TRBV12-4 to TRBJ2-7, with a tentative D call TRBD2 (5 bases). This CDR3 contains 15 residues. V lost 5 bases to trimming and J lost 0 bases, with 14 bases between them. This CDR3 reads CASSKRSFSSYEQYF. CDR3 coding DNA: TGTGCCAGCAGTAAGCGGAGTTTCAGCTCCTACGAGCAGTACTTC.

The chain carries TRBV12-3 or TRBV12-4 and TRBJ1-2, with a possible D match to TRBD1 (6 bases). V dropped 6 bases and J dropped 0 bases, with 17 bases sitting between them. This CDR3 comprises 16 residues. CDR3 sequence: CASSSHPGQANYGYTF. The DNA of the CDR3 is TGTGCCAGCAGCTCACACCCGGGACAAGCTAACTATGGCTACACCTTC.

This sequence joins TRBV11-2 and TRBJ2-1, with unresolved D. This CDR3 has 12 amino acids. Between the trimmed V and J ends, which lost 4 bases and 10 bases, there was a span of 11 bases. The V gene's germline CDR1 is SGHAT and CDR2 FQNNGV. The CDR3 loop reads CASSWRPPEQFF. The CDR3 DNA is TGTGCCAGCAGCTGGAGACCGCCGGAGCAGTTCTTC.